The rows below give T cell receptor beta chains drawn from one sample of a study of T cell responses to AZD1222 COVID-19 vaccine. TCRdb's table, derived via immunoSEQ multiplex PCR, lists solely in-frame clones and lacks some. Of roughly 160,000 clones listed, 85% to 90% are singletons. The sequences come from peripheral blood, collected 28 days after the second AZD1222 dose. These receptors were obtained from an adult who received the AZD1222 COVID-19 vaccine. Each CDR3 is given with its conserved first and last residue. The D gene is left open where the match is weak. Rows may omit the clone size; those that give it use once, few, many or a size class.

V: TRBV6-6
J: TRBJ2-7
D: TRBD1
size: NA
CDR3: CASIPQGVSPYEQYF
DNA: TGTGCCAGCATCCCACAGGGGGTTAGCCCCTACGAGCAGTACTTC

V: TRBV19
J: TRBJ1-2
D: NA
size: NA
CDR3: CASSFGTRYSYTF
DNA: TGTGCCAGTAGTTTCGGGACACGGTATTCCTACACCTTC

V: TRBV10-1
J: TRBJ1-4
D: NA
size: NA
CDR3: CASSDPGGNEKLFF
DNA: TGCGCCAGCAGTGACCCCGGTGGGAATGAAAAACTGTTTTTT

V: TRBV10-3
J: TRBJ1-6
D: NA
size: NA
CDR3: CAISEGGLGGLGGSPLHF
DNA: TGTGCCATCAGTGAAGGGGGATTAGGGGGGTTAGGAGGTTCACCCCTCCACTTT

V: TRBV5-1
J: TRBJ1-3
D: NA
size: NA
CDR3: CASSPETELNTIYF
DNA: TGCGCCAGCAGCCCCGAGACAGAGCTAAACACCATATATTTT

V: TRBV19
J: TRBJ1-5
D: TRBD1
size: NA
CDR3: CASKKGTGYHQPQHF
DNA: TGTGCCAGCAAAAAGGGGACAGGGTACCATCAGCCCCAGCATTTT

V: TRBV19
J: TRBJ2-7
D: TRBD1
size: once
CDR3: CATSPGQGYEQYF
DNA: TGTGCCACCTCCCCGGGACAGGGCTACGAGCAGTACTTC

V: TRBV6-6
J: TRBJ1-2
D: TRBD1
size: NA
CDR3: CASSPGQGIMDGYTF
DNA: TGTGCCAGCAGTCCCGGACAGGGGATTATGGATGGCTACACCTTC

V: TRBV6-6
J: TRBJ1-1
D: NA
size: few
CDR3: CASSSLSGAANTEAFF
DNA: TGTGCCAGCAGCTCCTTATCGGGCGCAGCGAACACTGAAGCTTTCTTT

V: TRBV25-1
J: TRBJ1-1
D: NA
size: NA
CDR3: CASRKNTEAFF
DNA: TGTGCCAGCAGGAAGAACACTGAAGCTTTCTTT

V: TRBV27
J: TRBJ2-3
D: NA
size: NA
CDR3: CASSFIRGDTQYF
DNA: TGTGCCAGCAGTTTCATCAGGGGTGATACGCAGTATTTT

V: TRBV10-3
J: TRBJ2-5
D: TRBD1
size: NA
CDR3: CAISEGTAGETQYF
DNA: TGTGCCATCAGTGAAGGGACAGCTGGAGAGACCCAGTACTTC

V: TRBV5-5
J: TRBJ1-2
D: NA
size: once
CDR3: CASNPVVGRGDTF
DNA: TGTGCCAGCAACCCGGTAGTTGGTCGAGGAGACACCTTC

V: TRBV7-9
J: TRBJ1-5
D: NA
size: NA
CDR3: CASSFGNQPQHF
DNA: TGTGCCAGCAGCTTCGGCAATCAGCCCCAGCATTTT

V: TRBV29-1
J: TRBJ1-2
D: NA
size: NA
CDR3: CSVGASNYGYTF
DNA: TGCAGCGTTGGGGCGAGCAACTATGGCTACACCTTC

V: TRBV2
J: TRBJ1-2
D: NA
size: NA
CDR3: CASTMGVTNGYTF
DNA: TGTGCCAGCACCATGGGGGTAACGAATGGCTACACCTTC

V: TRBV6-2/TRBV6-3
J: TRBJ2-3
D: NA
size: NA
CDR3: CASSYSSPPYSPYF
DNA: TGTGCCAGCAGTTACTCGAGCCCGCCGTACAGTCCGTATTTT

V: TRBV12-3/TRBV12-4
J: TRBJ2-7
D: TRBD2
size: few
CDR3: CASSLTSAGEQYF
DNA: TGTGCCAGCAGCCTAACTAGCGCGGGGGAGCAGTACTTC

V: TRBV30
J: TRBJ2-1
D: NA
size: NA
CDR3: CAWSAAGRSYNEQFF
DNA: TGTGCCTGGAGTGCAGCGGGCCGCTCCTACAATGAGCAGTTCTTC

V: TRBV19
J: TRBJ2-1
D: TRBD1
size: few
CDR3: CASSIVGQGYSEQFF
DNA: TGTGCCAGTAGTATAGTAGGACAGGGGTATAGTGAGCAGTTCTTC